The 2 T cell receptor beta chains below all came from one sample that was sequenced in a study of blood T cell repertoires in COVID-19. The method was immunoSEQ multiplex PCR; TCRdb's version includes in-frame clones alone and lacks a portion of them. The table records about 90,000 clones, around 90% of them present only once. Sequencing was performed on peripheral blood. The source of these receptors is a human donor with active COVID-19. The donor label of this sample is uncertain.

This chain uses TRBV5-4 with TRBJ2-7; D possibly corresponds to TRBD1 (5 bases). In germline, CDR1 is SGHNT, CDR2 YYREEE (reference sequence). This CDR3 region has 14 residues. The V end lost 4 bases, the J end lost 6 bases, and 17 bases lay between the germline ends. The CDR3 protein is CASSLLARQSEQYF. DNA of the CDR3: TGTGCCAGCAGCCTCTTAGCTCGACAGTCCGAGCAGTACTTC.

This rearrangement joins TRBV3-1 (or the pseudogene TRBV3-2) to TRBJ2-1, with 8 bases lining up with TRBD1. Germline CDR1 reads LGHDT; CDR2 reads YNNKEL (reference sequence). The junction had 4 bases not matched to a gene; V was cut back by 0 bases and J by 9 bases. CDR3 length: 14 residues. The chain's CDR3 is CASSQEAGTGEQFF. DNA of the CDR3: TGTGCCAGCAGCCAAGAGGCAGGGACAGGTGAGCAGTTCTTC.